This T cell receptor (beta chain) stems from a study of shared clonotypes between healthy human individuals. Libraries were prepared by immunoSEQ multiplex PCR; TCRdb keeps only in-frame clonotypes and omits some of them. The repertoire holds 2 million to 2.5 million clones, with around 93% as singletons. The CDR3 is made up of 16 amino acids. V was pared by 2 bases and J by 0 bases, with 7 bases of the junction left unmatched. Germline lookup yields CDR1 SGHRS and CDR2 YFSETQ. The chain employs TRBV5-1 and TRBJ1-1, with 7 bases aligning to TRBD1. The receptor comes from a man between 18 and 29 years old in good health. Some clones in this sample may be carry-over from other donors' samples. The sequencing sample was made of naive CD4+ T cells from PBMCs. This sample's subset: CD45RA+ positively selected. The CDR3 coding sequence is TGCGCCAGCAGCTTACAACCGACAGGGATGAACACTGAAGCTTTCTTT. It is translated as CASSLQPTGMNTEAFF.